The text below deals with one T cell receptor (beta chain). These data come from a study of T cell changes during pregnancy in multiple sclerosis. The method was immunoSEQ multiplex PCR; TCRdb's version includes in-frame clones alone and lacks a portion of them. Among some 100,000 clones listed, 90% to 95% were seen once. The V and J ends lost 2 bases and 10 bases, in that order; junction bases with no gene match: 7. Germline V gene sequence: CDR1 SGHVS, CDR2 FNYEAQ. The CDR3 runs to 13 residues. The chain recombines TRBV7-6 with TRBJ1-1, with TRBD1 matching over 7 bases. The sequenced sample was peripheral blood, obtained before pregnancy. The TCR originated in a female donor with multiple sclerosis, enrolled in a pregnancy study. CDR3 residues: CASSLTQTGTAFF. The CDR3 region has the DNA TGTGCCAGCAGCTTAACCCAGACAGGGACAGCTTTCTTT.